Below, 11 T cell receptor beta chains from the same sample are listed, as sequenced in a study of CD8+ T cells in alopecia areata. As the sequencing template, cDNA was produced by extracting RNA and reverse transcribing it. TCRdb's table, derived via immunoSEQ multiplex PCR, lists solely in-frame clones and lacks some. The profile covers 140,000 to 150,000 clones, with under 60% appearing a single time and about 6% taken by the ten largest. Specimen: CD4+ T cells sorted from blood, collected at week 0. These TCRs come from a human donor with alopecia areata.

CDR3 in amino acids: CASSALETQYF. The CDR3 bases are TGTGCCAGCAGCGCTCTGGAGACCCAGTACTTC. The chain recombines TRBV7-2 with TRBJ2-5; unclear D gene. This CDR3 region has 11 residues. From germline, CDR1 is SGHTA and CDR2 FQGNSA. Trimming removed 5 bases at V and 5 bases at J, with 6 bases between.

The rearrangement joins TRBV11-3 to TRBJ2-4; the D gene is possibly TRBD2 (6 bases). Germline CDR1 SGHNT, CDR2 YENEEA. Trimming shortened V by 4 bases and J by 4 bases, and 20 bases separated the two germline ends. The CDR3 totals 17 residues. The CDR3 protein is CASSSHLRGVVKNIQYF. The CDR3 DNA follows: TGTGCCAGCAGCTCCCATCTTCGCGGGGTCGTTAAAAACATTCAGTACTTC. Filled out from reference TRBV11-3 and TRBJ2-4, the complete variable domain reads EAGVVQSPRYKIIEKKQPVAFWCNPISGHNTLYWYLQNLGQGPELLIRYENEEAVDDSQLPKDRFSAERLKGVDSTLKIQPAELGDSAVYLCASSSHLRGVVKNIQYFGAGTRLSVL.

V gene TRBV30 combines with J gene TRBJ1-2; D is unclear. The V end was cut by 1 base, the J end by 7 bases, with 13 bases between. The CDR3 is 13 residues long. Germline CDR1 GTSNPN, CDR2 SVGIG (reference sequence). The CDR3 DNA is TGTGCCTGGAGTGATCTCCAGGCTACTGGCTACACCTTC. Translating gives CAWSDLQATGYTF.

The chain is built from TRBV7-2 and TRBJ1-1; 8 nucleotides align to TRBD1. The germline gives CDR1 SGHTA, CDR2 FQGNSA. The CDR3 covers 13 residues. With 6 bases clipped from V and 6 bases from J, the junction kept 6 bases outside the gene matches. CDR3 sequence (DNA): TGTGCCAGCAGTACACAGGGGGTCGCTGAAGCTTTCTTT. This encodes CASSTQGVAEAFF.

This clone was seen more than once but under ten times. The gene calls are TRBV10-3 and TRBJ2-2; perhaps TRBD1 as D (7 bases). Germline CDR1 is ENHRY and CDR2 is SYGVKD. V lost 2 bases, J lost 3 bases, and 13 bases lay in between. This CDR3 is 16 amino acids long. CDR3 sequence reads: CAISELRGEDTGELFF. CDR3 nucleotides: TGTGCCATCAGTGAGCTCAGGGGGGAGGACACCGGGGAGCTGTTTTTT.

CDR3 in DNA: TGTGCCAGCAGCGTTCAGGGGAGGGAGACCCAGTACTTC. This translates into CASSVQGRETQYF. This chain links TRBV9 with TRBJ2-5; D is perhaps TRBD1 or TRBD2 (6 bases each). Between the trimmed V and J ends, which lost 2 bases and 5 bases, there was a span of 10 bases. This CDR3 is built from 13 residues. CDR1 and CDR2 (germline): SGDLS, YYNGEE.

The chain uses TRBV7-2 and TRBJ1-6; D remains unclear. Per the germline V gene, CDR1 is SGHTA and CDR2 is FQGNSA. The V end lost 5 bases, the J end lost 13 bases, and 9 bases lay between the germline ends. The CDR3 runs 11 residues. The CDR3 spells CASSPGSPLHF. CDR3 bases: TGTGCCAGCAGCCCTGGCTCCCCCCTCCACTTT.

The rearrangement joins TRBV29-1 to TRBJ2-1; D gene uncertain. The CDR3 has 14 residues. The germline CDR1 and CDR2 sequences are SQVTM and ANQGSEA. V lost 2 bases and J lost 0, with 8 bases in between. The CDR3 DNA sequence: TGCAGCGTTGAAATGGCAGACTCCTACAATGAGCAGTTCTTC. Encoded protein: CSVEMADSYNEQFF.

The V and J genes are TRBV6-5 and TRBJ2-4; 7 bases fit TRBD2. V dropped 5 bases and J dropped 6; count of bases not matched to a gene: 7. This CDR3 is built from 14 residues. Germline assignment: CDR1 MNHEY and CDR2 SVGAGI. The CDR3 loop reads CASSTLGGRNIQYF. The CDR3 DNA reads as TGTGCCAGCAGTACACTGGGAGGGAGAAACATTCAGTACTTC.

This clone was seen a few times. The rearrangement uses TRBV29-1 and TRBJ1-1; 7 positions agree with TRBD1. Germline CDR1 reads SQVTM; CDR2 reads ANQGSEA. The CDR3 loop spans 13 amino acids. V lost 4 bases to trimming and J lost 3 bases; unmatched junction nucleotides: 5. The CDR3 spells CSVVKGADTEAFF. CDR3 nucleotides: TGCAGCGTTGTTAAGGGGGCGGACACTGAAGCTTTCTTT.

The gene calls are TRBV5-6 and TRBJ1-5; 7 bases fit TRBD1. J lost 4 bases, V lost 3 bases, and 7 bases had no gene match. This CDR3 spans 15 amino acids. Germline V lookup: CDR1 SGHDT, CDR2 YYEEEE. The CDR3 sequence is CASSSFRGINQPQHF. In DNA, the CDR3 is TGTGCCAGCAGCTCCTTCAGGGGGATTAATCAGCCCCAGCATTTT.